Each of the 13 T cell receptor beta chains below was sequenced from the same sample in a study of cytomegalovirus exposure and HLA in healthy donors. Clones were sequenced by immunoSEQ multiplex PCR, and TCRdb holds only the in-frame ones, with some missing. The sample consists of more than 95,000 clones, around 86% of them appearing once. Sample: PBMCs. The receptors were gathered from a woman aged 18-29 years in good health and CMV-seronegative.

This clone has only one observation. The chain employs TRBV5-1 and TRBJ2-7; 10 nucleotides match TRBD1. The CDR3 is 17 residues long. Trimming at V came to 4 bases and at J to 0 bases, leaving 10 bases not matched to a gene. Per the germline V gene, CDR1 is SGHRS and CDR2 is YFSETQ. The CDR3 bases are TGCGCCAGCAGCCCGTACGACAGGGGGCGAGGCTCCTACGAGCAGTACTTC. Translated, it gives CASSPYDRGRGSYEQYF. The full variable domain, with the rest looked up from reference TRBV5-1 and TRBJ2-7, is KAGVTQTPRYLIKTRGQQVTLSCSPISGHRSVSWYQQTPGQGLQFLFEYFSETQRNKGNFPGRFSGRQFSNSRSEMNVSTLELGDSALYLCASSPYDRGRGSYEQYFGPGTRLTVT.

In this sample, this clone turned up once. This chain connects TRBV10-2 to TRBJ2-1; D might be TRBD2 (7 bases). V shed 5 bases and J shed 0 bases, with 11 bases lying between them. The germline CDR1 and CDR2 sequences are WSHSY and SAAADI. This CDR3 spans 15 amino acids. Written as DNA, the CDR3 is TGCGCCAGCAGTAGGGGGGGCGGCTCCTACAATGAGCAGTTCTTC. Encoded protein: CASSRGGGSYNEQFF.

This chain joins TRBV11-3 and TRBJ2-5; TRBD1 might be the D (6 bases). The J call is doubtful: the DNA matches TRBJ2-7 better. Germline V gene lookup returns CDR1 SGHNT and CDR2 YENEEA. CDR3 length: 14 residues. CDR3 region: CASSLVRGAYEQYF. In DNA form, the CDR3 reads TGTGCCAGCAGCTTGGTCAGGGGCGCCTACGAGCAGTACTTC.

This chain connects TRBV10-1 to TRBJ2-3; 7 bases agree with TRBD2. This CDR3 comprises 16 residues. Germline CDR1 is WNHNN and CDR2 is SYGVQD (reference sequence). The V and J ends lost 3 bases and 0 bases, in that order; junction bases with no gene match: 6. The CDR3 nucleotides are TGCGCCAGCAGTGAATCAGCGGGGACTAGCACAGATACGCAGTATTTT. Amino acid sequence: CASSESAGTSTDTQYF.

The chain recombines TRBV28 with TRBJ2-7, with D possibly TRBD2 on 6 matching bases. CDR3 length: 16 amino acids. Germline V lookup: CDR1 MDHEN, CDR2 SYDVKM. Trimming removed 5 bases at V and 0 bases at J, with 17 bases between. CDR3 sequence: CASSGAGRTFSYEQYF. The CDR3 coding sequence is TGTGCCAGCAGTGGGGCGGGGCGTACTTTCTCCTACGAGCAGTACTTC.

The J gene is TRBJ2-7, the V gene TRBV13, with 8 nucleotides matching TRBD1. Unmatched junction bases numbered 4, after V lost 0 bases and J lost 3 bases. The CDR3 loop spans 15 amino acids. Germline loops: CDR1 PRHDT, CDR2 FYEKMQ (reference sequence). The CDR3 DNA follows: TGTGCCAGCAGCTTAGGGACAGGGGTAGACTACGAGCAGTACTTC. Translation: CASSLGTGVDYEQYF.

This clone was detected many times. The chain couples TRBV7-9 to TRBJ2-2; 9 bases are a match to TRBD1. The germline V gene encodes CDR1 SEHNR and CDR2 FQNEAQ (reference sequence). CDR3 size: 14 residues. The J segment lost 7 bases and the V segment lost 6 bases, leaving 6 bases of the junction unmatched. The CDR3 protein is CASRLTGGDGELFF. For the CDR3, the DNA is TGTGCCAGCAGATTGACAGGGGGTGACGGGGAGCTGTTTTTT. Complete variable domain (other parts from reference TRBV7-9 and TRBJ2-2): DTGVSQNPRHKITKRGQNVTFRCDPISEHNRLYWYRQTLGQGPEFLTYFQNEAQLEKSRLLSDRFSAERPKGSFSTLEIQRTEQGDSAMYLCASRLTGGDGELFFGEGSRLTVL.

V gene TRBV25-1 combines with J gene TRBJ2-5, with a weak D call TRBD2 (6 bases). V dropped 2 bases and J dropped 13 bases, with 14 bases sitting between them. This CDR3 is built from 12 residues. The germline gives CDR1 MGHDK, CDR2 SYGVNS. Here the CDR3 DNA reads TGTGCCAGCAGTGAAATGGGAGGCCCACGGTACTTC. It encodes CASSEMGGPRYF.

The chain's CDR3 is CASGLGVYNEQFF. CDR3 in DNA: TGTGCTAGTGGTTTGGGAGTTTACAATGAGCAGTTCTTC. The chain employs TRBV12-5 and TRBJ2-1, with unresolved D. Trimming removed 1 base from V and 4 bases from J, with 5 bases in between. In germline, CDR1 is LGHNT, CDR2 FRNRAP. This CDR3 comprises 13 residues.

This sequence joins TRBV6-1 and TRBJ2-1; 9 bases align to TRBD2. Germline V gene lookup returns CDR1 MNHNS and CDR2 SASEGT. The CDR3 has 14 amino acids. The V and J ends lost 7 bases and 9 bases, in that order; junction bases with no gene match: 10. The CDR3: CASIRTSVSPEQFF. CDR3 DNA sequence: TGTGCCAGCATCCGGACTAGCGTATCCCCTGAGCAGTTCTTC.

This chain uses TRBV2 with TRBJ2-7; 8 bases fit TRBD1. Germline trimming cut 4 bases from V and 5 bases from J; bases unmatched to any gene: 22. Germline V gene sequence: CDR1 SNHLY, CDR2 FYNNEI. The length of the CDR3 is 19 residues. The CDR3 nucleotides read TGTGCCAGCAGTGCAGTGGGCGCCCGAGAGACAGGGGTCCCCCACGAGCAGTACTTC. Amino acid sequence: CASSAVGARETGVPHEQYF.

The V and J genes are TRBV10-2 and TRBJ2-7; TRBD1 matches 7 bases. From germline, CDR1 is WSHSY and CDR2 SAAADI. CDR3 length equals 16 residues. Germline trimming cut 2 bases from V and 2 bases from J; bases unmatched to any gene: 9. CDR3 coding DNA: TGCGCCAGCAGTGAGCTAGACAGGGCCATCACCTACGAGCAGTACTTC. This codes for CASSELDRAITYEQYF.

The count of this clone is one. The V gene is TRBV5-1, the J gene TRBJ2-2; 8 bases fit TRBD2. The CDR3 is 15 residues long. V trimming: 4 bases; J trimming: 4 bases; junction bases outside the gene matches: 6. Germline V gene sequence: CDR1 SGHRS, CDR2 YFSETQ. The DNA for the CDR3 is TGCGCCAGCAGCGCAGCGGGAGACACCACCGGGGAGCTGTTTTTT. It is translated as CASSAAGDTTGELFF.